A single sample is the source of the 5 T cell receptor beta chains below, sequenced in a study of spatial heterogeneity in lung cancer (dated by TCRdb to about 2019). The sample's time point, from its label and the paper: sample taken at primary tumor resection. Without any cell sorting, TCR sequencing was performed on whole RNA extracted either from tumor and nontumor lung tissue or from cryopreserved PBMC samples. The protocol used for the library was 5' RACE. TCRdb records NextSeq 500 as the sequencer. TCRdb trimmed the raw reads at Q25, called clones with MiXCR and kept productive beta chains. CDR3 protein sequences are deduplicated, and each keeps its most common genes and DNA. Recorded for this sample are almost 75,000 distinct CDR3 sequences; 13% of them occurred a single time. About 7.1% of the sample is taken by the ten largest. This specimen consisted of PBMCs, obtained at surgery. The receptors originated from a male donor with early-stage non-small cell lung cancer.

Many counts were recorded for this clonotype. The V gene is TRBV9, the J gene TRBJ2-1; 12 nucleotides agree with TRBD2. Germline CDR1 is SGDLS and CDR2 is YYNGEE. The CDR3 consists of 13 residues. Trimming cost V 4 bases and J 9 bases; bases outside gene matches: 2. CDR3 residues: CASSRGLAGEQFF. As DNA, the CDR3 is TGTGCCAGCAGCCGGGGACTAGCGGGTGAGCAGTTCTTC. Together with reference TRBV9 and TRBJ2-1, the CDR3 gives the full variable domain: DSGVTQTPKHLITATGQRVTLRCSPRSGDLSVYWYQQSLDQGLQFLIQYYNGEERAKGNILERFSAQQFPDLHSELNLSSLELGDSALYFCASSRGLAGEQFFGPGTRLTVL.

The chain links TRBV30 to TRBJ2-7; D may be TRBD1 (6 bases). Germline V lookup: CDR1 GTSNPN, CDR2 SVGIG (reference sequence). There are 13 residues in the CDR3. V was cut by 3 bases and J by 2 bases, with 11 bases left in between. The CDR3 DNA is TGTGCCTGGAGCGTCGGACAGCCCTACGAGCAGTACTTC. It is translated as CAWSVGQPYEQYF.

This clonotype showed up many times. The chain employs TRBV7-2 and TRBJ2-7, with TRBD1 matching over 9 bases. Germline lookup yields CDR1 SGHTA and CDR2 FQGNSA. The CDR3 is 14 residues long. V dropped 1 base and J dropped 6; count of bases not matched to a gene: 4. CDR3 coding DNA: TGTGCCAGCAGCTTAGACAGGGGGCGGCCCGAGCAGTACTTC. Amino acid sequence: CASSLDRGRPEQYF.

V usage is TRBV20-1 and J usage is TRBJ1-5, with D unresolved. The V gene lost 3 bases and the J gene lost 7 bases, with 10 bases spanning the gap. The CDR3 is made up of 12 amino acids. Germline loops: CDR1 DFQATT, CDR2 SNEGSKA (reference sequence). CDR3 amino acids: CSASKQSQPQHF. As DNA, the CDR3 is TGCAGTGCTAGTAAACAGAGCCAGCCCCAGCATTTT.

This clonotype is deemed medium-sized. The chain carries TRBV2 and TRBJ2-7, with D possibly TRBD1 on 6 matching bases. Trimming left V 6 bases short and J 5 bases short, with 17 bases between. From germline, CDR1 is SNHLY and CDR2 FYNNEI. The CDR3 has 14 amino acids. The CDR3 protein is CASRETGSLDEQYF. The CDR3 DNA sequence: TGTGCCAGCAGAGAAACAGGGAGCTTGGACGAGCAGTACTTC.